The 6 T cell receptor beta chains listed next were all sequenced from one sample in a study of blood T cells in healthy people across ages. For the second PCR, which ran for roughly 6 to 12 cycles, a sample-barcoded 5' primer and a J-beta primer mix were used. TCRdb re-derived calls from the 5' RACE reads in MiXCR, one entry per CDR3 protein. The repertoire holds about 1 million distinct CDR3 sequences, with 40% to 55% as singletons. The sequenced material came from blood. The receptor source for this set is a woman aged 55-69 years in good health.

This clonotype was recorded a few times. For the CDR3, the DNA is TGTGCCACCAGTTGGGGGACTAGCGGGAGCAATGAGCAGTTCTTC. It specifies CATSWGTSGSNEQFF. The chain couples TRBV15 to TRBJ2-1; TRBD2 matches 14 bases. Germline V gene data show CDR1 as LNHNV and CDR2 as YYDKDF (reference sequence). This CDR3 comprises 15 residues. J was trimmed by 6 bases and V by 6 bases; bases with no gene match: 4.

This clonotype was observed a single time. The chain uses TRBV11-2 and TRBJ2-1; 9 bases line up with TRBD1. This CDR3 is 16 amino acids long. Germline CDR1 SGHAT, CDR2 FQNNGV. The V and J ends lost 5 bases and 3 bases, in that order; junction bases with no gene match: 8. The CDR3 is CASSLLRDRVYNEQFF. CDR3 in DNA: TGTGCCAGCAGCCTCCTCAGGGACAGGGTCTACAATGAGCAGTTCTTC.

J is TRBJ2-4 and V is TRBV14; the match to TRBD2 covers 9 bases. Germline V gene data show CDR1 as SGHDN and CDR2 as FVKESK. V trimming: 3 bases; J trimming: 2 bases; junction bases outside the gene matches: 11. The CDR3 spans 18 residues. The CDR3 loop is CASSQGSGSVRTKNIQYF. The CDR3 DNA sequence: TGTGCCAGCAGCCAGGGTAGCGGGAGCGTTCGGACCAAAAACATTCAGTACTTC.

This clonotype came up a few times. This chain joins TRBV28 and TRBJ1-6; 9 bases line up with TRBD1. V dropped 3 bases and J dropped 9; count of bases not matched to a gene: 6. The CDR3 sequence is 15 residues long. From germline, CDR1 is MDHEN and CDR2 SYDVKM. The CDR3 loop reads CASSFAGTGRSPLHF. CDR3 coding DNA: TGTGCCAGCAGTTTTGCGGGGACAGGGCGTTCACCCCTCCACTTT.

This clonotype has a handful of counts. The rearrangement joins TRBV27 to TRBJ2-3, with 10 nucleotides matching TRBD2. Per the germline V gene, CDR1 is MNHEY and CDR2 is SMNVEV (reference sequence). CDR3 size: 16 residues. After removal of 3 bases from V and 3 bases from J, the junction contained 6 bases not matched to a gene. The CDR3 sequence is CASSLPSGSATDTQYF. In DNA, the CDR3 is TGTGCCAGCAGTTTGCCTAGCGGGAGTGCTACAGATACGCAGTATTTT.

This clonotype was seen only a few times. The V call is TRBV28, the J call TRBJ2-5; TRBD2 agrees at 11 bases. CDR1 and CDR2 from the germline V gene are MDHEN and SYDVKM. The CDR3 covers 13 residues. V lost 8 bases to trimming and J lost 4 bases; unmatched junction nucleotides: 3. The CDR3 sequence is CASLAGGLETQYF. The DNA of the CDR3 is TGTGCCAGCCTAGCGGGAGGTTTAGAGACCCAGTACTTC.